These 20 T cell receptor beta chains were all obtained from the same sample, sequenced in a study of T cells in Graves' hyperthyroidism and ophthalmopathy. Amplified regions were TCR beta CDR3 sequences from RNA transcripts. The HTBI primer set served for first-round RT-PCR of the TCR CDR3. TCRdb reprocessed the multiplex PCR reads via MiXCR and lists one record per CDR3 protein. The sample has around 290,000 distinct CDR3 sequences, more than 15% seen once. Specimen: blood. Source of these receptors: a woman aged 55-70 years with Graves' ophthalmopathy.

The V call is TRBV7-8, the J call TRBJ1-2, with TRBD1 identical over 7 bases. Germline trimming cut 5 bases from V and 4 bases from J; bases unmatched to any gene: 7. The CDR3 runs 14 residues. Germline lookup yields CDR1 SGHVS and CDR2 FQNEAQ. As DNA, the CDR3 is TGTGCCAGCAGCCCAGGGGGGACCCCCTATGGCTACACCTTC. This translates into CASSPGGTPYGYTF.

This clonotype was counted ten times or more. V usage is TRBV2 and J usage is TRBJ1-2; TRBD1 is a possible D gene (5 bases). Trimming left V 8 bases short and J 4 bases short, with 17 bases between. Germline lookup yields CDR1 SNHLY and CDR2 FYNNEI. The CDR3 has 14 amino acids. In DNA, the CDR3 is TGTGCCAGCTCGGAACAGGAGTCTGGCTATGGCTACACCTTC. Its protein is CASSEQESGYGYTF.

The chain is built from TRBV9 and TRBJ2-2; 8 bases agree with TRBD2. The CDR3 has 15 amino acids. J gave up 1 base and V 1 base, and 0 bases lay outside the gene matches. Germline CDR1 reads SGDLS; CDR2 reads YYNGEE. This CDR3 reads CASSVLAGNTGELFF. The CDR3 DNA reads TGTGCCAGCAGCGTACTAGCGGGGAACACCGGGGAGCTGTTTTTT.

This clonotype was recorded many times. V is TRBV7-2 and J is TRBJ2-5; 13 bases are a match to TRBD2. Germline assignment: CDR1 SGHTA and CDR2 FQGNSA. The CDR3 extends over 17 amino acids. Germline trimming cut 4 bases from V and 0 bases from J; bases unmatched to any gene: 5. The CDR3 region has the DNA TGTGCCAGCAGCTCGGGACTAGCGGGGAAATACCAAGAGACCCAGTACTTC. Amino acids: CASSSGLAGKYQETQYF.

This clonotype was counted a few times. V gene TRBV20-1 combines with J gene TRBJ1-1, with a possible D match to TRBD1 (5 bases). Germline CDR1 DFQATT, CDR2 SNEGSKA (reference sequence). CDR3 size: 14 residues. V lost 5 bases and J lost 1, with 14 bases in between. The CDR3 region has the DNA TGCAGTGCTTATGATGGGGGACCGAACACTGAAGCTTTCTTT. Translating gives CSAYDGGPNTEAFF.

In this sample, this clonotype turned up a few times. The CDR3 DNA sequence: TGTGCCATCAGCACTAAACTGCAGGAGACCCAGTACTTC. This codes for CAISTKLQETQYF. The rearrangement links TRBV10-3 to TRBJ2-5; D remains ambiguous. Trimming pared 6 bases from V and 5 bases from J, leaving 13 bases between. The CDR3 is 13 residues long. The germline CDR1 and CDR2 sequences are ENHRY and SYGVKD.

This clonotype was counted many times. The V gene is TRBV6-1, the J gene TRBJ2-5; D is perhaps TRBD1 (5 bases). Germline V gene lookup returns CDR1 MNHNS and CDR2 SASEGT. The CDR3 length is 13 residues. V was cut by 4 bases and J by 1 base, with 7 bases left in between. In DNA form, the CDR3 reads TGTGCCAGCAGTGGGACATTCCAAGAGACCCAGTACTTC. Protein: CASSGTFQETQYF.

This clonotype was seen repeatedly, ten times or more. V gene TRBV6-2 or TRBV6-3 combines with J gene TRBJ2-2; possibly TRBD2 for D (6 bases). Germline lookup yields CDR1 MNHEY and CDR2 SVGEGT. The CDR3 length is 14 residues. V was pared by 5 bases and J by 3 bases, with 10 bases between. The CDR3 DNA is TGTGCCAGCAGTCGAATAGCGGACACCGGGGAGCTGTTTTTT. As protein: CASSRIADTGELFF.

Notes on this clonotype: With a much larger clone just one base away, this may be a read error. Written as DNA, the CDR3 is TGCAGTGCTAGCCCCCGGAACGCAGATACGCAGTATTTT. Its protein product is CSASPRNADTQYF. The chain combines TRBV20-1 with TRBJ2-3; D ambiguous. Deletions cut 3 bases from V and 4 bases from J, with 11 bases between. CDR1 DFQATT and CDR2 SNEGSKA come from the germline V gene (reference sequence). The CDR3 has 13 amino acids.

The chain combines TRBV24-1 with TRBJ2-1; D might be TRBD2 (6 bases). CDR3 length: 14 residues. Trimming removed 5 bases at V and 8 bases at J, with 15 bases between. Germline CDR1 reads KGHDR; CDR2 reads SFDVKD. Here the CDR3 DNA reads TGTGCCACCAGTGGCGACGGGACTTTCGATGAGCAGTTCTTC. Amino acids: CATSGDGTFDEQFF.

This clonotype was picked up a small number of times. The CDR3 loop reads CASSVESYNSPLHF. CDR3 bases: TGTGCCAGCAGCGTCGAATCCTATAATTCACCCCTCCACTTT. This chain joins TRBV9 and TRBJ1-6; D is unresolved. Germline loops: CDR1 SGDLS, CDR2 YYNGEE. The CDR3 is 14 residues long. Trimming cost V 2 bases and J 1 base, with 4 bases left between them. Filled out from reference TRBV9 and TRBJ1-6, the complete variable domain reads DSGVTQTPKHLITATGQRVTLRCSPRSGDLSVYWYQQSLDQGLQFLIQYYNGEERAKGNILERFSAQQFPDLHSELNLSSLELGDSALYFCASSVESYNSPLHFGNGTRLTVT.

This chain joins TRBV4-1 and TRBJ1-2; TRBD1 might be the D (5 bases). V was cut by 3 bases and J by 4 bases, with 18 bases left in between. The V gene's germline CDR1 is MGHRA and CDR2 YSYEKL. The CDR3 runs 16 residues. For the CDR3, the DNA is TGCGCCAGCAGCCAGATATCAGGGCCCGACGTCTATGGCTACACCTTC. It yields the protein CASSQISGPDVYGYTF.

Ten or more counts support this clonotype. The gene calls are TRBV18 and TRBJ1-2, with 10 bases aligning to TRBD1. The CDR3 covers 14 residues. The germline gives CDR1 KGHSH, CDR2 LQKENI. Germline trimming cut 3 bases from V and 8 bases from J; bases unmatched to any gene: 6. CDR3 DNA: TGTGCCAGCTCACCTGGGACAGGGGAAGGCGGCTACACCTTC. This sequence encodes CASSPGTGEGGYTF.

The sample holds many counts of this clonotype. The V and J genes are TRBV7-2 and TRBJ2-2; TRBD2 is a possible D gene (6 bases). V dropped 5 bases and J dropped 7 bases, with 11 bases sitting between them. Germline V CDR1 and CDR2: SGHTA, FQGNSA. This CDR3 contains 13 residues. In DNA form, the CDR3 reads TGTGCCAGCAGCCCACGCGGGGTCGGGGAGCTGTTTTTT. Its protein is CASSPRGVGELFF.

This clonotype has at least ten counts. The chain employs TRBV5-1 and TRBJ1-2; 9 nucleotides align to TRBD1. This CDR3 has 17 residues. Losses at the gene ends were 4 bases for V and 5 bases for J; bases not matched to a gene: 15. The germline CDR1 and CDR2 sequences are SGHRS and YFSETQ. The CDR3 loop reads CASSKGTGLLDGYGYTF. In DNA, the CDR3 is TGCGCCAGCAGCAAGGGGACAGGGTTGCTCGACGGTTATGGCTACACCTTC.

This clonotype was detected ten times or more. The chain joins TRBV28 to TRBJ2-4; D unresolved. Germline V lookup: CDR1 MDHEN, CDR2 SYDVKM. This CDR3 comprises 13 residues. V gave up 2 bases and J gave up 15 bases, with 17 bases separating them. The CDR3 spells CASSLGSSHYWYF. The CDR3 nucleotides are TGTGCCAGCAGTTTAGGGTCCAGCCACTATTGGTACTTC.

This chain links TRBV7-6 with TRBJ2-5; TRBD1 matches at 7 bases. The CDR3 runs to 17 residues. With V trimmed by 1 base and J by 5 bases, 13 bases remained unmatched. The V gene's germline CDR1 is SGHVS and CDR2 FNYEAQ. In nucleotides, the CDR3 is TGTGCCAGCAGCTTAGAGGGGGCACGACAGGGCAGTGAGACCCAGTACTTC. It yields the protein CASSLEGARQGSETQYF.

This clonotype was recorded at least ten times. The genes are TRBV28 and TRBJ1-4; a possible D gene is TRBD1 (6 bases). V was shortened by 3 bases and J by 7 bases, with 15 bases between the two germline ends. CDR1 and CDR2 from the germline V gene are MDHEN and SYDVKM. This CDR3 is built from 15 residues. CDR3 sequence (DNA): TGTGCCAGCAGTTTGGCCAGGGGATGGAGTGAAAAACTGTTTTTT. Protein: CASSLARGWSEKLFF.

This clonotype was observed many times. The chain uses TRBV2 and TRBJ2-5, with TRBD2 matching 7 bases. Germline V lookup: CDR1 SNHLY, CDR2 FYNNEI. This CDR3 has 12 residues. Trimming removed 5 bases from V and 4 bases from J; junction bases left unmatched: 1. CDR3 region: CASSTSAETQYF. Here the CDR3 DNA reads TGTGCCAGCAGTACTAGCGCAGAGACCCAGTACTTC.

The chain carries TRBV5-1 and TRBJ2-4; tentative D call: TRBD2 (6 bases). This CDR3 comprises 13 residues. The ends were cut back, 0 bases at V and 8 bases at J, with 9 bases in the middle. Germline CDR1 SGHRS, CDR2 YFSETQ. In DNA, the CDR3 is TGCGCCAGCAGCTTGGGGAGGGTCGACATTCAGTACTTC. Its protein product is CASSLGRVDIQYF.